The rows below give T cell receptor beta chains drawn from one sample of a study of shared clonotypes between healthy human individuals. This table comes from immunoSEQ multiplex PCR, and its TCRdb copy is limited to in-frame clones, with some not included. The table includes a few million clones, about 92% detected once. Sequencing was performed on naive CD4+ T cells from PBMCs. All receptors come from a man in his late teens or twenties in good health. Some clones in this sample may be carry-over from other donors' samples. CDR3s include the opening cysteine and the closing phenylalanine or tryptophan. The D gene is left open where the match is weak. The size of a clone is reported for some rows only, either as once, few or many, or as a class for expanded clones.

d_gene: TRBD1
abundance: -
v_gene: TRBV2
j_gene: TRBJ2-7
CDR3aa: CASKDRGHEQYF
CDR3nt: TGTGCCAGCAAGGACAGGGGGCACGAGCAGTACTTC

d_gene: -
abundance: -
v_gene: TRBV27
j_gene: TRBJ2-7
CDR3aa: CASAPRDFSYEQYF
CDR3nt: TGTGCCAGCGCCCCTAGGGACTTCTCCTACGAGCAGTACTTC

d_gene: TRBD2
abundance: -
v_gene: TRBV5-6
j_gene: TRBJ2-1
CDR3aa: CASSLGRLADHNEQFF
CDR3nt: TGTGCCAGCAGCTTAGGTCGGCTAGCGGACCACAATGAGCAGTTCTTC

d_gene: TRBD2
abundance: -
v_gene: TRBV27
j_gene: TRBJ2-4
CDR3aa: CASSPRPGGNIQYF
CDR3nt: TGTGCCAGCAGTCCCAGACCGGGGGGGAACATTCAGTACTTC

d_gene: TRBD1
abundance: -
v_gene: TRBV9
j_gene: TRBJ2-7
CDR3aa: CASSPRDRSFYEQYF
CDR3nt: TGTGCCAGCAGCCCCCGGGACAGAAGTTTCTACGAGCAGTACTTC

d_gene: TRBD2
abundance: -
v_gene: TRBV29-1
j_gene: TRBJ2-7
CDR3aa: CSVRGSGISYEQYF
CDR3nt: TGCAGCGTTAGGGGTAGCGGGATTTCCTACGAGCAGTACTTC

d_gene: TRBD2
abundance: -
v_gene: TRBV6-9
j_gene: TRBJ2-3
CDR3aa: CASSSPGGRAPDTQYF
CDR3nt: TGTGCCAGCAGTTCCCCGGGCGGGAGGGCCCCAGATACGCAGTATTTT

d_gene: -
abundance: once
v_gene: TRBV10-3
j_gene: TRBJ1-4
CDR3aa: CAISDSGRKTTNEKLFF
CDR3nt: TGTGCCATCAGTGACTCGGGACGGAAGACAACTAATGAAAAACTGTTTTTT

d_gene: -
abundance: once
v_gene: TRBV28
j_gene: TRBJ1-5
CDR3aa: CASSLYGWFDQPQHF
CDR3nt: TGTGCCAGCAGTTTATACGGGTGGTTTGATCAGCCCCAGCATTTT

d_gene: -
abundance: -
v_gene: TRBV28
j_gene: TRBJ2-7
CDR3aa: CASSLQTYEQYF
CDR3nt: TGTGCCAGCAGTCTTCAAACCTACGAGCAGTACTTC

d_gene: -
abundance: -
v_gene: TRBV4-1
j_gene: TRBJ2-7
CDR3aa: CASSQSGTQGVYEQYF
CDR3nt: TGCGCCAGCAGCCAATCCGGGACACAGGGTGTCTACGAGCAGTACTTC

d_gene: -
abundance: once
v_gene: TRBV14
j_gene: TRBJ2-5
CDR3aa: CASSQVRDQETQYF
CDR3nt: TGTGCCAGCAGCCAAGTGCGGGACCAAGAGACCCAGTACTTC

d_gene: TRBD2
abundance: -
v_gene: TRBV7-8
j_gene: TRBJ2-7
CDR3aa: CASSNSQLAGNYEQYF
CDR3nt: TGTGCCAGCAGCAACAGCCAACTAGCGGGAAACTACGAGCAGTACTTC

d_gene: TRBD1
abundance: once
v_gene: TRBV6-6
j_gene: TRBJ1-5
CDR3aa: CASRSRTGFQPQHF
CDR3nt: TGTGCCAGCAGATCCCGGACAGGGTTTCAGCCCCAGCATTTT

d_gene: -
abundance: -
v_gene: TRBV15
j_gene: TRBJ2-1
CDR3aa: CATSRDWAGLAHNEQFF
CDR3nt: TGTGCCACCAGCAGAGATTGGGCGGGGCTCGCCCACAATGAGCAGTTCTTC

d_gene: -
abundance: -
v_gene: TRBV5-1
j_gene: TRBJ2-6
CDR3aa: CASSLEIAGANVLTF
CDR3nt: TGCGCCAGCAGCTTGGAGATCGCTGGGGCCAACGTCCTGACTTTC

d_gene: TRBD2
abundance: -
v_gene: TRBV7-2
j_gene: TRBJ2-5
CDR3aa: CASSYSSGPRETQYF
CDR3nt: TGTGCCAGCAGCTACTCTAGCGGTCCCAGGGAGACCCAGTACTTC

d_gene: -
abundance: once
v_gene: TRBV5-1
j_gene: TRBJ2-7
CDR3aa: CASSYDRFEQYF
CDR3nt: TGCGCCAGCAGCTACGACAGGTTCGAGCAGTACTTC

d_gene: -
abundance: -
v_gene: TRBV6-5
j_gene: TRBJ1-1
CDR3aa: CASSYSAGNTEAFF
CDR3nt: TGTGCCAGCAGTTACTCAGCGGGGAACACTGAAGCTTTCTTT

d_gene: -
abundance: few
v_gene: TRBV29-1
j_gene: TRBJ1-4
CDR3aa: CSVEGSQREKLFF
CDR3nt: TGCAGCGTTGAAGGATCGCAGAGAGAAAAACTGTTTTTT

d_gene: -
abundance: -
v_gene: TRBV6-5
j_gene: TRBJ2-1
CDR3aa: CASSSGLGRDEQFF
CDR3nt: TGTGCCAGCAGTTCCGGACTTGGGCGCGATGAGCAGTTCTTC

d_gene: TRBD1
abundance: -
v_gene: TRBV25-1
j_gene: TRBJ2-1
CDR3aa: CASSEWGQGYNEQFF
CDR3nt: TGTGCCAGCAGTGAATGGGGACAGGGGTACAATGAGCAGTTCTTC

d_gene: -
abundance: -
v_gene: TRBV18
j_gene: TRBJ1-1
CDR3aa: CASSPDVNTEAFF
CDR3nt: TGTGCCAGCTCACCAGATGTGAACACTGAAGCTTTCTTT

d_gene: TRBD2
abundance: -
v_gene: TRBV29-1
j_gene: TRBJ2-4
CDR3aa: CSVEGPTSGNAAQYF
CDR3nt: TGCAGCGTTGAAGGCCCGACTAGCGGGAACGCTGCTCAGTACTTC

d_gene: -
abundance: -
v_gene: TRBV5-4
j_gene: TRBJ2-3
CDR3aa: CASSHTGTEALHTQYF
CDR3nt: TGTGCCAGCAGCCACACCGGGACGGAGGCCCTTCATACGCAGTATTTT

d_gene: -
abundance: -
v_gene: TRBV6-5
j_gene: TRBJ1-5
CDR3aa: CASSYGSNQPQHF
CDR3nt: TGTGCCAGCAGTTACGGGTCGAATCAGCCCCAGCATTTT

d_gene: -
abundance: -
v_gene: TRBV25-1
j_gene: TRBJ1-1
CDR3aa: CASELAGGNTEAFF
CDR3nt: TGTGCCAGCGAACTGGCGGGGGGCAACACTGAAGCTTTCTTT

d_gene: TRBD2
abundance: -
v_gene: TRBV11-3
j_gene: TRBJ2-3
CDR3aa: CASSPSGAGRADTQYF
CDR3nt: TGTGCCAGCAGCCCCTCGGGAGCGGGACGGGCAGATACGCAGTATTTT

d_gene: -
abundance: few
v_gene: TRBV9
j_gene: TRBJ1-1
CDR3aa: CASSVGQLNTEAFF
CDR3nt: TGTGCCAGCAGCGTAGGACAGCTGAACACTGAAGCTTTCTTT

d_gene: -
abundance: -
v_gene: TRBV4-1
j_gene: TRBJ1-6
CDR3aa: CASSQESRGTSPLHF
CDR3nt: TGCGCCAGCAGCCAAGAGTCCAGGGGAACTTCACCCCTCCACTTT

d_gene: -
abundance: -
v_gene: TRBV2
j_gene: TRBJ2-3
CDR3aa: CASTFGGAPGTQYF
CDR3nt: TGTGCCAGCACGTTCGGAGGGGCCCCAGGTACGCAGTATTTT

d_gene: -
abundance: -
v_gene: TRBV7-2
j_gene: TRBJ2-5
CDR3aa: CASSLARRQIGETQYF
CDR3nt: TGTGCCAGCAGCTTAGCGCGAAGACAGATCGGGGAGACCCAGTACTTC

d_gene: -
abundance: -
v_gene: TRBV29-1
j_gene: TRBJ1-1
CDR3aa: CSTSQRLNTEAFF
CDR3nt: TGCAGCACTTCCCAACGCTTGAACACTGAAGCTTTCTTT

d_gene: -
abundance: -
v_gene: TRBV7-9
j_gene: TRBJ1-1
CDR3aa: CASSFTGTQAFF
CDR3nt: TGTGCCAGCAGCTTCACAGGGACACAAGCTTTCTTT

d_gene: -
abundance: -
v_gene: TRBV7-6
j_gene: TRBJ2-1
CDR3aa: CASSFRRGEFYGGKDYNEQFF
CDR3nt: TGTGCCAGCAGCTTTAGGAGGGGGGAGTTTTATGGCGGCAAAGACTACAATGAGCAGTTCTTC

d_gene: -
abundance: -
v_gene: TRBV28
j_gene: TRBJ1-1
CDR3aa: CASSPPGHWNTEAFF
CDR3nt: TGTGCCAGCAGTCCGCCGGGACACTGGAACACTGAAGCTTTCTTT

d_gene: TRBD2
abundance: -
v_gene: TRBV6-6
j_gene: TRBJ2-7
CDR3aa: CASAGLARTYEQYF
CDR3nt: TGTGCCAGTGCTGGACTAGCGAGGACCTACGAGCAGTACTTC

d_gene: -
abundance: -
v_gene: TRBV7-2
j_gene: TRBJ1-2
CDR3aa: CASTYRGGAAYGYTF
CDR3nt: TGTGCCAGCACCTATCGAGGGGGGGCGGCCTATGGCTACACCTTC

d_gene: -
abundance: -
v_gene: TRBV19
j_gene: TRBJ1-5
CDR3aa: CARRLKQPQHF
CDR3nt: TGTGCCAGGCGTCTTAAACAGCCCCAGCATTTT

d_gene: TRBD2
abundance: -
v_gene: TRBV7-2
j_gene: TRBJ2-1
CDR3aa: CASSLVRASGANEQFF
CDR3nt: TGTGCCAGCAGCTTGGTAAGGGCTAGCGGGGCCAATGAGCAGTTCTTC

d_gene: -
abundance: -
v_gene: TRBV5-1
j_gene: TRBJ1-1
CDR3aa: CASSLRKGVTEAFF
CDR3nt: TGCGCCAGCAGCCTCAGAAAAGGGGTCACTGAAGCTTTCTTT

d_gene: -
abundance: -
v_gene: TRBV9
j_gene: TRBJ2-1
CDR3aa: CASSPGGRVRWQFF
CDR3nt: TGTGCCAGCAGCCCAGGAGGCAGGGTCAGGTGGCAGTTCTTC

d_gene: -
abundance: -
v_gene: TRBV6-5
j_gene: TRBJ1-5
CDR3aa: CASSYSMTSNQPQHF
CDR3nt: TGTGCCAGCAGTTACTCTATGACAAGCAATCAGCCCCAGCATTTT

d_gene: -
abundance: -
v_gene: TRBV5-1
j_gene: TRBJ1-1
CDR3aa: CASSLIGDTEAFF
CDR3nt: TGCGCCAGCAGCTTGATCGGGGACACTGAAGCTTTCTTT

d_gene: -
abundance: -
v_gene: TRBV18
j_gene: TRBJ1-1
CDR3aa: CASSPTLKAEAFF
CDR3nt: TGTGCCAGCTCACCTACGTTGAAGGCTGAAGCTTTCTTT

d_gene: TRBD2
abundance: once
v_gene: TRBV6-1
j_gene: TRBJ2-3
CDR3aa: CASSEFLRERTDTQYF
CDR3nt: TGTGCCAGCAGTGAATTTTTGCGGGAGCGCACAGATACGCAGTATTTT

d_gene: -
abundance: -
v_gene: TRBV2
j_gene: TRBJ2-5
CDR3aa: CASRRESGREETQYF
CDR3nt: TGTGCCAGCCGTAGAGAGTCAGGCAGGGAAGAGACCCAGTACTTC